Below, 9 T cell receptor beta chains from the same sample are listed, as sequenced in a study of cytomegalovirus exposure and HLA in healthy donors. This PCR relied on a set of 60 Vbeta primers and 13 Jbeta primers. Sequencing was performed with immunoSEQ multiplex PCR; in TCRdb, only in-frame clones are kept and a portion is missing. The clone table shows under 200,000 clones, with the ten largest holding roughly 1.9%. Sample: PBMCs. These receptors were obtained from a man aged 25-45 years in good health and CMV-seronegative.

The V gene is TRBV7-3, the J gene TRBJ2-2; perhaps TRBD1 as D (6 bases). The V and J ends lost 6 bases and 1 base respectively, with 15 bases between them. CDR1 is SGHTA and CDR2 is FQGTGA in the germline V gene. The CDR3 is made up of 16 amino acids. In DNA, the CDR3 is TGTGCCAGCAGTGGGATAGGGGGTCGGAACACCGGGGAGCTGTTTTTT. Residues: CASSGIGGRNTGELFF.

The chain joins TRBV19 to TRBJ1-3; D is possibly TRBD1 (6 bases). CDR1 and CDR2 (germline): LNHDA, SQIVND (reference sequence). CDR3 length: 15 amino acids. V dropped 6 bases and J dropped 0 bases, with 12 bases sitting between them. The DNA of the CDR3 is TGTGCCAGTAGCCTGACAGGCTACTCTGGAAACACCATATATTTT. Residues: CASSLTGYSGNTIYF.

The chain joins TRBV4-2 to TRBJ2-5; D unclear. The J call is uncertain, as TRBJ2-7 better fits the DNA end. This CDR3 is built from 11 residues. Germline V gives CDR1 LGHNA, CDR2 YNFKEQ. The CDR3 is CASSQDAEQYF. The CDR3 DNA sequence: TGTGCCAGCAGCCAAGATGCCGAGCAGTACTTC.

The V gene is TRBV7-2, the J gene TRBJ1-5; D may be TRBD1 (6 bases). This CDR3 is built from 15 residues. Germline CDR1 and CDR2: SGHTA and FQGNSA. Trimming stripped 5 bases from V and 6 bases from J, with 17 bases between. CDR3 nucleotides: TGTGCCAGCAGCATCCTGACAGGAAGCGTTCAGCCCCAGCATTTT. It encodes CASSILTGSVQPQHF. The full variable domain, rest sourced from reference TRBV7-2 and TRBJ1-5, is GAGVSQSPSNKVTEKGKDVELRCDPISGHTALYWYRQSLGQGLEFLIYFQGNSAPDKSGLPSDRFSAERTGGSVSTLTIQRTQQEDSAVYLCASSILTGSVQPQHFGDGTRLSIL.

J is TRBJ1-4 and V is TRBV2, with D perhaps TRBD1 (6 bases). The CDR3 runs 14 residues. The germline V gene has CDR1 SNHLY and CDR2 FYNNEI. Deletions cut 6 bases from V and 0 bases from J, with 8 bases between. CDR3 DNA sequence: TGTGCCAGCAGGAGGACAGCAACTAATGAAAAACTGTTTTTT. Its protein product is CASRRTATNEKLFF.

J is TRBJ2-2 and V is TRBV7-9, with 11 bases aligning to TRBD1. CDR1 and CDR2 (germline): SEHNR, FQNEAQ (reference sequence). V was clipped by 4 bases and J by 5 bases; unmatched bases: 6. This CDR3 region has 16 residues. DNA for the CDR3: TGTGCCAGCAGCTCTCCGGGACAGGGGGGAACCGGGGAGCTGTTTTTT. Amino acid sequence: CASSSPGQGGTGELFF.

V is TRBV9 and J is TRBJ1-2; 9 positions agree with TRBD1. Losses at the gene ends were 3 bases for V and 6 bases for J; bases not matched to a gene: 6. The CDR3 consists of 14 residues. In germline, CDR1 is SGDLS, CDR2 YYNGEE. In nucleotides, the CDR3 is TGTGCCAGCAGCGCTGCCGGGACAGGGAATGGCTACACCTTC. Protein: CASSAAGTGNGYTF.

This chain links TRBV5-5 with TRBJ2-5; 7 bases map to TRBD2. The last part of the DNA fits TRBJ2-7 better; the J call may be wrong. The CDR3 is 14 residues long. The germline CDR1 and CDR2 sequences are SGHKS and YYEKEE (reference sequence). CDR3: CASSSGTTLYEQYF. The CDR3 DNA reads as TGTGCCAGCAGTTCCGGGACTACTCTTTACGAGCAGTACTTC.

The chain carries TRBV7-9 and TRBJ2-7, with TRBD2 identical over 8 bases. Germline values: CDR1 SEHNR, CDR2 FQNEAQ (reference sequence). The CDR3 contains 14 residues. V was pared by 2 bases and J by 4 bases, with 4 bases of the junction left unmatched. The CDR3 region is CASSLSGGGYEQYF. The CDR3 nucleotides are TGTGCCAGCAGCTTATCGGGGGGGGGATACGAGCAGTACTTC.